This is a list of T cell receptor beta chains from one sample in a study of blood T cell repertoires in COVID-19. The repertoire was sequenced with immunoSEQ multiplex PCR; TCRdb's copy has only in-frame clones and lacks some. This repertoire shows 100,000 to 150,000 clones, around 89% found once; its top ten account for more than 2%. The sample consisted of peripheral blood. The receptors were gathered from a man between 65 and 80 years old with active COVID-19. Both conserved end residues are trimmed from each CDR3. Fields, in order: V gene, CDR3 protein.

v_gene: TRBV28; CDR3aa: ASSHYSGTGNTGELF
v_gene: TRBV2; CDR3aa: ASSLAPNTGELF
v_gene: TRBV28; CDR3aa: ASRYRENQPQH
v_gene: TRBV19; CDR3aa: ASSMQFGWAF
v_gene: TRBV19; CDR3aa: ASSPGQGIGELF
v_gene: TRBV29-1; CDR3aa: SVGRGRDEQY
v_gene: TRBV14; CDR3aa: ASSQGGVGTEAF
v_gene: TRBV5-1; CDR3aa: ASSWGGAGEDEQY
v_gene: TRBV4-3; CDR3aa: ASSQDLGGRGGEQF
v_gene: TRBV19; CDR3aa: ASSASNEQY
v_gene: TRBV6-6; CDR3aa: ASSYLQGRTTEAF
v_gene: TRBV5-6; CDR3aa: ASSPIGGGSLNTEAF
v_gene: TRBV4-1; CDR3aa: ASSQEKITGSKKANVLT
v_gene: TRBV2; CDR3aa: ASSISTNEKLF
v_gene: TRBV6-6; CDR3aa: ASSLGDHYEQY
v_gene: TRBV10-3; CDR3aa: AISEGDSSNQPQH
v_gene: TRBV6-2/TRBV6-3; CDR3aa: ASSSSGSGDNEQF
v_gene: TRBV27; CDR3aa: ASSLLGLTDTQY
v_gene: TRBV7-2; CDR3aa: ASSLEGRVSDEQY
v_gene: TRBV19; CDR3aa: ASRVQGVVSGANVLT
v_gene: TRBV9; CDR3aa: ASSVLPRDGYT
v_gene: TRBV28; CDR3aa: ASNSPGLHLNEQF
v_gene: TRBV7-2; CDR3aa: ASSAGPGSYNEQF
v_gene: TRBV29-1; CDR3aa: SSAQTANYGYT
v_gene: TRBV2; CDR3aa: ASSPERQETQY
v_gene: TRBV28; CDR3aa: ASSLGTGWVGGGNQPQH
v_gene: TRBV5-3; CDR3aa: ARRRLLGGEQF
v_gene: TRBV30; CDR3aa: AWNGLSSLTEQF
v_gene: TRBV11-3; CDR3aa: ASSPKPGLGYEQF
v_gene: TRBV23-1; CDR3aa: ATTNWGRCNQPQH
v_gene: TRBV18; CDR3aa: ASSPGREVYEQY
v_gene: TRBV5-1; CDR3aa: ASSSTSYEQY
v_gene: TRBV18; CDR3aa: ASSPTGSGNTIY
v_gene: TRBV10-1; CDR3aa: ASSESRGNNEQF
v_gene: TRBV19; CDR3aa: ASGVRTGRKDTQY